These 29 T cell receptor beta chains came from one sample sequenced in a study of response to subunit inactivated influenza vaccine. In TCRdb, the RT-PCR reads were re-called with MiXCR into one record per CDR3 protein. The sample shows hundreds of thousands of distinct CDR3 sequences, 20% to 25% of them seen only once. The sample in question was PBMCs from blood, obtained approximately 22 months after vaccination. The origin of the receptors is a man aged 50-75 years who received an inactivated influenza vaccine.

V and J are TRBV20-1 and TRBJ2-7, with D hard to call. V was trimmed by 0 bases and J by 9 bases, leaving 15 bases between them. The length of the CDR3 is 13 residues. The V gene's germline CDR1 is DFQATT and CDR2 SNEGSKA (reference sequence). CDR3 DNA sequence: TGCAGTGCTAGAGATCTGAGGTACCACGGGCAGTACTTC. It encodes CSARDLRYHGQYF.

In this sample, this clonotype turned up a few times. V and J are TRBV6-1 and TRBJ2-1, with D possibly being TRBD2 (8 bases). This CDR3 comprises 16 residues. CDR1 is MNHNS, CDR2 SASEGT, per germline. V lost 7 bases and J lost 2, with 18 bases in between. DNA of the CDR3: TGTGCCAGCACCCAAGGGGGCGGGAGGACCTACAATGAGCAGTTCTTC. It codes for CASTQGGGRTYNEQFF.

This clonotype has more than one count but fewer than ten. The V and J genes are TRBV7-8 and TRBJ2-6; tentative D call: TRBD2 (5 bases). Germline V gene sequence: CDR1 SGHVS, CDR2 FQNEAQ. V lost 3 bases and J lost 2, with 14 bases in between. The CDR3 loop spans 17 amino acids. The CDR3 protein is CASSFKVPSPGANVLTF. The CDR3 nucleotides read TGTGCCAGCAGCTTTAAAGTCCCTAGCCCTGGGGCCAACGTCCTGACTTTC.

With respect to this clonotype: A read error may account for a junction end that differs from germline. The gene calls are TRBV11-3 and TRBJ2-2; tentatively, D is TRBD2 (5 bases). This CDR3 is built from 13 residues. Germline assignment: CDR1 SGHNT and CDR2 YENEEA. Here the CDR3 DNA reads TGTGCCGGCAGCGGTTCGAACACCGGGGAGCTGTTTTTT. This encodes CAGSGSNTGELFF.

This clonotype has a handful of counts. The J gene is TRBJ1-2, the V gene TRBV12-3 or TRBV12-4; D might be TRBD1 (6 bases). CDR3 length: 14 residues. Deletions cut 2 bases from V and 5 bases from J, with 12 bases between. The CDR3 reads CASSLSGEVYGYTF. The CDR3 DNA sequence: TGTGCCAGCAGTTTATCAGGGGAGGTTTATGGCTACACCTTC.

This clonotype has more than one count but fewer than ten. The chain links TRBV7-2 to TRBJ1-5; TRBD1 might be the D (6 bases). Trimming took off 1 base at V and 2 bases at J, with 9 bases between the two ends. Germline V gene data show CDR1 as SGHTA and CDR2 as FQGNSA. There are 15 residues in the CDR3. The CDR3, as DNA: TGTGCCAGCAGCTTAGGACACAGGGGCAATCAGCCCCAGCATTTT. Translated, it gives CASSLGHRGNQPQHF. The whole variable domain, filled in from reference TRBV7-2 and TRBJ1-5, reads GAGVSQSPSNKVTEKGKDVELRCDPISGHTALYWYRQSLGQGLEFLIYFQGNSAPDKSGLPSDRFSAERTGGSVSTLTIQRTQQEDSAVYLCASSLGHRGNQPQHFGDGTRLSIL.

The V gene is TRBV4-1, the J gene TRBJ1-1; D is unclear. Trimming took off 1 base at V and 0 bases at J, with 15 bases between the two ends. CDR3 length: 17 residues. The germline gives CDR1 MGHRA, CDR2 YSYEKL. The DNA for the CDR3 is TGCGCCAGCAGCCAAGTTTTCGGGGTTAGGGTGAACACTGAAGCTTTCTTT. It encodes CASSQVFGVRVNTEAFF.

This clonotype was seen many times. The V and J genes are TRBV12-3 or TRBV12-4 and TRBJ1-1; D is ambiguous. V shed 5 bases and J shed 0 bases, with 19 bases lying between them. The CDR3 has 17 amino acids. The CDR3 DNA follows: TGTGCCAGCAGTGGTGCACAGTCTTTTTTTTTGAACACTGAAGCTTTCTTT. This codes for CASSGAQSFFLNTEAFF.

The chain couples TRBV5-6 to TRBJ1-5; no definite D call. CDR1 is SGHDT, CDR2 YYEEEE, per germline. Trimming removed 4 bases at V and 1 base at J, with 12 bases between. The CDR3 sequence is 15 residues long. The DNA for the CDR3 is TGTGCCAGCAGCCTGTCGCTTGGAAGCAATCAGCCCCAGCATTTT. Translated, it gives CASSLSLGSNQPQHF.

This clonotype was detected ten times or more. The rearrangement joins TRBV30 to TRBJ1-5; D is unclear. This CDR3 spans 15 amino acids. The germline V gene encodes CDR1 GTSNPN and CDR2 SVGIG (reference sequence). V was shortened by 0 bases and J by 1 base, with 10 bases between the two germline ends. The CDR3: CAWSVQQSSNQPQHF. The DNA of the CDR3 is TGTGCCTGGAGTGTACAACAGTCGAGCAATCAGCCCCAGCATTTT.

This clonotype turned up a few times. The chain employs TRBV3-1 and TRBJ2-2, with D possibly matching TRBD1 (6 bases). Trimming took off 6 bases at V and 3 bases at J, with 14 bases between the two ends. The CDR3 has 15 amino acids. Per germline, CDR1 LGHDT and CDR2 YNNKEL (reference sequence). The chain's CDR3 is CASSHRDADTGELFF. CDR3 sequence (DNA): TGTGCCAGCAGTCACAGGGATGCGGACACCGGGGAGCTGTTTTTT. Together with reference TRBV3-1 and TRBJ2-2, the CDR3 gives the full variable domain: DTAVSQTPKYLVTQMGNDKSIKCEQNLGHDTMYWYKQDSKKFLKIMFSYNNKELIINETVPNRFSPKSPDKAHLNLHINSLELGDSAVYFCASSHRDADTGELFFGEGSRLTVL.

The V gene is TRBV9, the J gene TRBJ2-3, with D hard to call. This CDR3 is 13 amino acids long. The V and J ends lost 0 bases and 4 bases respectively, with 6 bases between them. Germline CDR1 and CDR2: SGDLS and YYNGEE. The CDR3 loop reads CASSVDDADTQYF. In DNA form, the CDR3 reads TGTGCCAGCAGCGTAGATGATGCAGATACGCAGTATTTT.

The chain couples TRBV19 to TRBJ1-5, with a possible D match to TRBD1 (6 bases). The germline V and J ends were trimmed by 6 bases and 2 bases, with 17 bases remaining between them. There are 16 residues in the CDR3. Germline CDR1 reads LNHDA; CDR2 reads SQIVND (reference sequence). The CDR3 spells CASRSAAGGGNQPQHF. CDR3 sequence (DNA): TGTGCCAGTAGATCGGCAGCCGGGGGCGGCAATCAGCCCCAGCATTTT.

The chain links TRBV27 to TRBJ1-4; D gene uncertain. CDR3 length: 15 residues. Germline CDR1 reads MNHEY; CDR2 reads SMNVEV (reference sequence). The ends were cut back, 5 bases at V and 12 bases at J, with 22 bases in the middle. In DNA, the CDR3 is TGTGCCAGCAGTCCGTACCCCCCAGTTGGGCTCGAACTGTTTTTT. Protein: CASSPYPPVGLELFF.

The V call is TRBV7-8, the J call TRBJ1-1; D is uncertain. Germline V gives CDR1 SGHVS, CDR2 FQNEAQ. This CDR3 is built from 13 residues. Between the trimmed V and J ends, which lost 3 bases and 6 bases, there was a span of 11 bases. This CDR3 is CASSFSPRAEAFF. The CDR3 DNA sequence: TGTGCCAGCAGCTTTTCCCCGAGGGCTGAAGCTTTCTTT.

The chain couples TRBV3-1 to TRBJ1-5, with 7 nucleotides matching TRBD1. V lost 3 bases and J lost 2; bases outside the gene matches: 10. CDR1 is LGHDT and CDR2 is YNNKEL in the germline V gene (reference sequence). This CDR3 spans 17 amino acids. CDR3 amino acids: CASSQGQGGRGNQPQHF. CDR3 nucleotides: TGTGCCAGCAGCCAGGGGCAAGGGGGCAGGGGCAATCAGCCCCAGCATTTT.

There are a few counts of this clonotype. V is TRBV3-1 and J is TRBJ1-1; TRBD1 might be the D (6 bases). V lost 0 bases and J 4 bases, leaving 9 bases between the germline ends. CDR1 LGHDT and CDR2 YNNKEL come from the germline V gene (reference sequence). The CDR3 contains 14 residues. The CDR3 protein is CASSQETGTTEAFF. As DNA, the CDR3 is TGTGCCAGCAGCCAAGAAACAGGGACCACTGAAGCTTTCTTT.

In this sample, this clonotype turned up a few times. This sequence joins TRBV4-2 and TRBJ1-6; 7 nucleotides align to TRBD1. The CDR3 length is 16 residues. Trimming took 4 bases from V and 5 from J; bases not matched to a gene: 8. Germline values: CDR1 LGHNA, CDR2 YNFKEQ. The CDR3 DNA is TGTGCCAGCAGCCGGGGACAGTGGGGAGATAATTCACCCCTCCACTTT. Protein: CASSRGQWGDNSPLHF.

This clonotype was counted a few times. The V gene is TRBV6-2 or TRBV6-3, the J gene TRBJ1-2; the D is unclear. CDR3 length: 14 residues. Per germline, CDR1 MNHEY and CDR2 SVGEGT. V was clipped by 6 bases and J by 3 bases, with 14 bases between them. The CDR3 sequence: CASSPVVRYYGYTF. In DNA form, the CDR3 reads TGTGCCAGCAGCCCCGTAGTGCGGTACTATGGCTACACCTTC.

This clonotype was seen repeatedly, ten times or more. The chain is built from TRBV6-6 and TRBJ1-2, with 8 nucleotides matching TRBD1. Germline CDR1 is MNHNY and CDR2 is SVGAGI (reference sequence). V dropped 5 bases and J dropped 5; count of bases not matched to a gene: 1. The CDR3 is made up of 12 amino acids. The CDR3 is CASSRTGYGYTF. CDR3 nucleotides: TGTGCCAGCAGTCGGACAGGGTATGGCTACACCTTC.

This clonotype was seen more than once but under ten times. The chain has TRBV20-1 and TRBJ1-4; D uncertain. The V and J ends lost 1 base and 8 bases respectively, with 14 bases between them. Germline CDR1 and CDR2: DFQATT and SNEGSKA (reference sequence). This CDR3 contains 14 residues. CDR3 residues: CSARVSGRVEKLFF. The CDR3 DNA follows: TGCAGTGCTAGAGTCTCGGGGAGAGTAGAAAAACTGTTTTTT.

In this sample, this clonotype turned up many times. In nucleotides, the CDR3 is TGCAGCGTTGCGGCCGCGGCCAACAATCAGCCCCAGCATTTT. The encoded protein is CSVAAAANNQPQHF. This sequence joins TRBV29-1 and TRBJ1-5, with D unresolved. This CDR3 is 14 amino acids long. CDR1 is SQVTM, CDR2 ANQGSEA, per germline. V was cut by 4 bases and J by 3 bases, with 13 bases left in between.

This rearrangement joins TRBV6-5 to TRBJ2-2; D is unresolved. V was pared by 0 bases and J by 4 bases, with 6 bases between. The germline gives CDR1 MNHEY, CDR2 SVGAGI. The CDR3 has 14 amino acids. The DNA of the CDR3 is TGTGCCAGCAGTTACTCGCACGGCACCGGGGAGCTGTTTTTT. This sequence encodes CASSYSHGTGELFF.

The V call is TRBV6-1, the J call TRBJ1-4; a possible D gene is TRBD1 (5 bases). The germline V gene encodes CDR1 MNHNS and CDR2 SASEGT. V was cut by 2 bases and J by 8 bases, with 15 bases left in between. The CDR3 sequence is 15 residues long. The CDR3 sequence: CASSERRDPGEKLFF. The CDR3 nucleotides are TGTGCCAGCAGTGAAAGGAGGGACCCAGGCGAAAAACTGTTTTTT.

This clonotype has only a few counts. The chain employs TRBV10-3 and TRBJ1-1; D is ambiguous. With 4 bases removed from V and 5 bases from J, the gap between germline ends came to 14 bases. This CDR3 region has 14 residues. Germline-derived CDR1 and CDR2 are ENHRY and SYGVKD. In nucleotides, the CDR3 is TGTGCCATCAGTGCTGGAGGGAGTGGGACTGAAGCTTTCTTT. This sequence encodes CAISAGGSGTEAFF.

This clonotype was counted only a few times. The chain links TRBV7-9 to TRBJ1-1; D remains unclear. CDR3 length: 14 residues. Germline-derived CDR1 and CDR2 are SEHNR and FQNEAQ (reference sequence). V was cut by 1 base and J by 1 base, with 7 bases left in between. Here the CDR3 reads CASSLDTWNTEAFF. The CDR3 nucleotides read TGTGCCAGCAGCTTAGATACCTGGAACACTGAAGCTTTCTTT.

In its sample, this clonotype was seen a few times. This chain links TRBV7-3 with TRBJ2-1; no definite D call. V shed 1 base and J shed 9 bases, with 16 bases lying between them. CDR1 is SGHTA and CDR2 is FQGTGA in the germline V gene. CDR3 length: 15 residues. The CDR3 sequence is CASSLSGDAVSEQFF. In DNA, the CDR3 is TGTGCCAGCAGCTTAAGTGGCGATGCAGTTAGTGAGCAGTTCTTC.

The V and J genes are TRBV7-6 and TRBJ2-2, with TRBD1 identical over 8 bases. This CDR3 has 14 amino acids. Trimming removed 11 bases from V and 4 bases from J; junction bases left unmatched: 9. Germline CDR1 is SGHVS and CDR2 is FNYEAQ. In DNA form, the CDR3 reads TGTGCCGTAGGACAGGGCATGGGCACCGGGGAGCTGTTTTTT. Protein product: CAVGQGMGTGELFF.

This clonotype was observed a handful of times. The V gene is TRBV6-5, the J gene TRBJ1-6; D possibly corresponds to TRBD1 (6 bases). The germline V and J ends were trimmed by 0 bases and 7 bases, with 13 bases remaining between them. This CDR3 region has 16 residues. Germline loops: CDR1 MNHEY, CDR2 SVGAGI. The CDR3 sequence: CASSYSGGGWNSPLHF. As DNA, the CDR3 is TGTGCCAGCAGTTACTCGGGGGGCGGATGGAATTCACCCCTCCACTTT.